This T cell receptor (beta chain) originates from a study of PD-L1 blockade in urothelial cancer. In the study overall: Analyzed time points were 3 weeks (second dose) and 6 weeks after therapy began. The median number of T cells present in blood samples was about 140,000.

Per germline, CDR1 SQVTM and CDR2 ANQGSEA. Trimming removed 4 bases from V and 6 bases from J; junction bases left unmatched: 14. The CDR3 has 15 amino acids. As for time point: pretreatment peripheral blood. Each PCR reaction had synthetic TCR analog templates spiked into it. Profiling relied on immunoSEQ multiplex PCR, and the TCRdb table lists in-frame clones only, not all of them. The repertoire holds roughly 52,000 clones, with more than 80% as singletons. The sequencing used PBMCs, collected around atezolizumab (anti-PD-L1) treatment. The TCR comes from a man aged 45-65 years with urothelial cancer. The J gene is TRBJ1-1, the V gene TRBV29-1; TRBD1 agrees at 7 bases. In DNA, the CDR3 is TGCAGCGTTGCTCCGACAGGGTGGGACGGTGCTGAAGCTTTCTTT. It codes for CSVAPTGWDGAEAFF.